This T cell receptor beta chain originates from a study of control samples from healthy donors and cancer patients. In its sample, this clone was seen once. The assay was immunoSEQ multiplex PCR, and TCRdb's table has in-frame clones only and misses some. The sample comprises about 92,000 clones, roughly 86% of which are singletons, and approximately 9.4% rests with the top ten. The CDR3 is made up of 13 amino acids. Deletions cut 1 base from V and 7 bases from J, with 8 bases between. Per the germline V gene, CDR1 is SGHVS and CDR2 is FNYEAQ. Sequenced input: blood. This TCR derives from a woman aged 55-70 years in good health. This chain connects TRBV7-6 to TRBJ1-5; tentative D call: TRBD1 (5 bases). The CDR3 protein is CASSLGGGQPQHF. The CDR3 nucleotides are TGTGCCAGCAGCTTAGGGGGGGGGCAGCCCCAGCATTTT.